The source of this T cell receptor (beta chain) is a study of T cell repertoires and HLA-DP antigens. Study-wide context: One stimulator alloantigen differed from self by one groove amino acid; the other by ten.

The CDR3 consists of 14 residues. Germline V gives CDR1 SGDLS, CDR2 YYNGEE. Trimming left V 4 bases short and J 3 bases short, with 10 bases between. Method: immunoSEQ multiplex PCR; TCRdb's copy keeps in-frame clones and lacks some. The sample lists around 100,000 clones; almost 95% were seen once. About this clone: Its cognate antigen is unknown.

Sample: CD4+ T cells from PBMCs. This sequence joins TRBV9 and TRBJ2-2, with D possibly matching TRBD1 (6 bases). This clonotype was obtained from a woman under 30 in good health and CMV-seronegative. CDR3 loop: CASSPRGYTGELFF. In DNA form, the CDR3 reads TGTGCCAGCAGCCCAAGGGGGTACACCGGGGAGCTGTTTTTT.